These T cell receptor beta chains were read from a single sample in a study of blood T cells in healthy people across ages. TCRdb passed the 5' RACE reads through MiXCR, listing each CDR3 protein once. The table shows fewer than 750,000 distinct CDR3 sequences, with approximately 52% occurring only once. The sample consisted of blood. These receptors were obtained from a woman older than 75 in good health. The CDR3 runs from the conserved cysteine through the conserved F or W. Fields, in order: V gene, D gene, clone size, J gene, CDR3 protein, CDR3 DNA. The D gene is left open where the match is weak. Expanded clones are given a class, and other clones once, few, many or no size at all.

v_gene: TRBV6-5
d_gene: .
abundance: .
j_gene: TRBJ1-1
CDR3aa: CASSYSRQNTEAFF
CDR3nt: TGTGCCAGCAGTTACTCCCGACAAAACACTGAAGCTTTCTTT

v_gene: TRBV24-1
d_gene: TRBD2
abundance: many
j_gene: TRBJ2-1
CDR3aa: CATSEVSGRIGEQFF
CDR3nt: TGTGCCACCAGTGAAGTTAGCGGGAGGATTGGCGAGCAGTTCTTC

v_gene: TRBV20-1
d_gene: TRBD2
abundance: .
j_gene: TRBJ2-5
CDR3aa: CSAARLERGKAQYF
CDR3nt: TGCAGTGCTGCGCGGCTAGAGCGGGGGAAGGCCCAGTACTTC

v_gene: TRBV28
d_gene: .
abundance: .
j_gene: TRBJ2-5
CDR3aa: CASRDSTGETQYF
CDR3nt: TGTGCCAGCAGGGATAGCACAGGGGAGACCCAGTACTTC

v_gene: TRBV29-1
d_gene: TRBD1
abundance: .
j_gene: TRBJ2-5
CDR3aa: CSVAGQADEQYF
CDR3nt: TGCAGCGTTGCAGGACAGGCTGATGAGCAGTACTTC

v_gene: TRBV12-5
d_gene: TRBD2
abundance: few
j_gene: TRBJ2-3
CDR3aa: CASGPGGVSGTDTQYF
CDR3nt: TGTGCTAGTGGTCCGGGAGGAGTTAGCGGCACAGATACGCAGTATTTT

v_gene: TRBV21-1
d_gene: .
abundance: .
j_gene: TRBJ2-7
CDR3aa: CASTQPLHTLAGAPNEQYF
CDR3nt: TGTGCCAGCACCCAACCCCTACACACCCTAGCGGGCGCTCCCAACGAGCAGTACTTC

v_gene: TRBV12-3/TRBV12-4
d_gene: .
abundance: few
j_gene: TRBJ2-5
CDR3aa: CASALLGGQETQYF
CDR3nt: TGTGCCAGCGCCCTTTTGGGGGGACAAGAGACCCAGTACTTC

v_gene: TRBV7-2
d_gene: TRBD2
abundance: .
j_gene: TRBJ2-5
CDR3aa: CASSSTLAGEETQYF
CDR3nt: TGTGCCAGCAGCTCCACACTAGCGGGGGAAGAGACCCAGTACTTC

v_gene: TRBV12-3/TRBV12-4
d_gene: .
abundance: .
j_gene: TRBJ1-1
CDR3aa: CASSAMGGSEAFF
CDR3nt: TGTGCCAGCAGTGCCATGGGGGGGAGTGAAGCTTTCTTT

v_gene: TRBV5-1
d_gene: TRBD1
abundance: .
j_gene: TRBJ2-5
CDR3aa: CASGTGTGYNEQYF
CDR3nt: TGCGCCAGCGGAACCGGGACAGGCTACAATGAGCAGTACTTC

v_gene: TRBV9
d_gene: TRBD2
abundance: many
j_gene: TRBJ2-3
CDR3aa: CASSPSGSGTDTQYF
CDR3nt: TGTGCCAGCAGCCCCAGCGGGAGTGGGACAGATACGCAGTATTTT

v_gene: TRBV29-1
d_gene: TRBD1
abundance: .
j_gene: TRBJ2-5
CDR3aa: CSVQTGAETQYF
CDR3nt: TGCAGCGTCCAGACAGGGGCAGAGACCCAGTACTTC

v_gene: TRBV27
d_gene: TRBD2
abundance: .
j_gene: TRBJ2-3
CDR3aa: CASSLSASGGRTDTQYF
CDR3nt: TGTGCCAGCAGTTTATCGGCTAGCGGGGGGCGCACAGATACGCAGTATTTT

v_gene: TRBV2
d_gene: .
abundance: .
j_gene: TRBJ2-7
CDR3aa: CASSENSRRGTSYEQYF
CDR3nt: TGTGCCAGCAGTGAAAACTCCCGACGCGGGACGTCCTACGAGCAGTACTTC

v_gene: TRBV10-3
d_gene: TRBD2
abundance: few
j_gene: TRBJ2-3
CDR3aa: CAISEQRGSTDTQYF
CDR3nt: TGTGCCATCAGTGAACAGCGGGGGAGCACAGATACGCAGTATTTT

v_gene: TRBV6-6
d_gene: TRBD2
abundance: few
j_gene: TRBJ2-1
CDR3aa: CASRPSASGSRGNEQFF
CDR3nt: TGTGCCAGCAGACCCTCCGCTAGCGGGAGTCGGGGCAATGAGCAGTTCTTC

v_gene: TRBV6-1
d_gene: TRBD1
abundance: once
j_gene: TRBJ2-7
CDR3aa: CASSGRDRGYEQYF
CDR3nt: TGTGCCAGCAGTGGCCGTGACAGGGGTTACGAGCAGTACTTC

v_gene: TRBV7-9
d_gene: TRBD2
abundance: many
j_gene: TRBJ2-1
CDR3aa: CASSSPLAGGPINEQFF
CDR3nt: TGTGCCAGCAGCTCACCCTTAGCGGGAGGGCCGATCAATGAGCAGTTCTTC

v_gene: TRBV29-1
d_gene: TRBD1
abundance: many
j_gene: TRBJ1-4
CDR3aa: CSANSPGTGGEKLFF
CDR3nt: TGCAGCGCGAACTCTCCCGGGACAGGGGGTGAAAAACTGTTTTTT

v_gene: TRBV7-2
d_gene: TRBD1
abundance: few
j_gene: TRBJ1-2
CDR3aa: CASSIIDRVYGYTF
CDR3nt: TGTGCCAGCAGCATTATAGACAGGGTTTATGGCTACACCTTC

v_gene: TRBV20-1
d_gene: .
abundance: few
j_gene: TRBJ1-1
CDR3aa: CSVEGQNTEAFF
CDR3nt: TGCAGTGTCGAGGGACAGAACACTGAAGCTTTCTTT

v_gene: TRBV28
d_gene: .
abundance: many
j_gene: TRBJ2-1
CDR3aa: CASKKTRTGGLARSYNEQFF
CDR3nt: TGTGCCAGCAAAAAAACTAGGACAGGGGGACTAGCGAGGTCCTACAATGAGCAGTTCTTC

v_gene: TRBV20-1
d_gene: TRBD1
abundance: few
j_gene: TRBJ1-1
CDR3aa: CSAPGTGGEAFF
CDR3nt: TGCAGTGCTCCAGGGACAGGGGGAGAAGCTTTCTTT

v_gene: TRBV20-1
d_gene: TRBD2
abundance: .
j_gene: TRBJ2-1
CDR3aa: CSLLAGLLWNEQFF
CDR3nt: TGCAGTCTCCTAGCGGGGCTACTGTGGAATGAGCAGTTCTTC

v_gene: TRBV7-9
d_gene: TRBD2
abundance: few
j_gene: TRBJ2-1
CDR3aa: CASSRQAGNEQFF
CDR3nt: TGTGCCAGCAGCAGACAAGCGGGAAATGAGCAGTTCTTC

v_gene: TRBV20-1
d_gene: .
abundance: many
j_gene: TRBJ2-3
CDR3aa: CSARSSTDTQYF
CDR3nt: TGCAGTGCTCGGTCTAGCACAGATACGCAGTATTTT

v_gene: TRBV3-1
d_gene: .
abundance: .
j_gene: TRBJ2-3
CDR3aa: CASSHNIGDTQYF
CDR3nt: TGTGCCAGCAGCCACAATATAGGAGATACGCAGTATTTT

v_gene: TRBV12-3/TRBV12-4
d_gene: .
abundance: .
j_gene: TRBJ2-7
CDR3aa: CASGKQEAVYEQYF
CDR3nt: TGTGCCAGCGGAAAACAGGAAGCAGTCTACGAGCAGTACTTC

v_gene: TRBV30
d_gene: .
abundance: few
j_gene: TRBJ2-1
CDR3aa: CAWSFQQRQFF
CDR3nt: TGTGCCTGGAGTTTCCAACAGCGGCAGTTCTTC

v_gene: TRBV27
d_gene: .
abundance: many
j_gene: TRBJ2-1
CDR3aa: CASSFSGTPHNEQFF
CDR3nt: TGTGCCAGCAGTTTCTCCGGGACACCTCACAATGAGCAGTTCTTC

v_gene: TRBV28
d_gene: .
abundance: many
j_gene: TRBJ2-3
CDR3aa: CASSPAALSTDTQYF
CDR3nt: TGTGCCAGCAGTCCTGCGGCCCTAAGCACGGATACGCAGTATTTT

v_gene: TRBV27
d_gene: .
abundance: .
j_gene: TRBJ2-1
CDR3aa: CASSLSAINEQFF
CDR3nt: TGTGCCAGCAGTTTATCGGCAATCAATGAGCAGTTCTTC

v_gene: TRBV7-9
d_gene: .
abundance: few
j_gene: TRBJ2-5
CDR3aa: CASSLPLGLPNEQYF
CDR3nt: TGTGCCAGCAGCCTCCCCCTGGGGTTACCCAATGAGCAGTACTTC

v_gene: TRBV20-1
d_gene: .
abundance: many
j_gene: TRBJ1-5
CDR3aa: CSALRGNQPQHF
CDR3nt: TGCAGTGCTCTCCGGGGGAATCAGCCCCAGCATTTT

v_gene: TRBV5-1
d_gene: .
abundance: .
j_gene: TRBJ1-1
CDR3aa: CASSGDQTAFF
CDR3nt: TGCGCCAGCAGCGGGGACCAAACAGCTTTCTTT

v_gene: TRBV10-3
d_gene: .
abundance: .
j_gene: TRBJ2-5
CDR3aa: CAISESRQGQETQYF
CDR3nt: TGTGCCATCAGTGAGTCGAGGCAGGGGCAAGAGACCCAGTACTTC

v_gene: TRBV29-1
d_gene: .
abundance: .
j_gene: TRBJ2-1
CDR3aa: CSVDDRDSEEQFF
CDR3nt: TGCAGCGTTGACGACAGGGACTCGGAGGAGCAGTTCTTC

v_gene: TRBV12-3/TRBV12-4
d_gene: TRBD1
abundance: few
j_gene: TRBJ1-2
CDR3aa: CASSVQGDYGYTF
CDR3nt: TGTGCCAGCAGTGTCCAGGGGGACTATGGCTACACCTTC